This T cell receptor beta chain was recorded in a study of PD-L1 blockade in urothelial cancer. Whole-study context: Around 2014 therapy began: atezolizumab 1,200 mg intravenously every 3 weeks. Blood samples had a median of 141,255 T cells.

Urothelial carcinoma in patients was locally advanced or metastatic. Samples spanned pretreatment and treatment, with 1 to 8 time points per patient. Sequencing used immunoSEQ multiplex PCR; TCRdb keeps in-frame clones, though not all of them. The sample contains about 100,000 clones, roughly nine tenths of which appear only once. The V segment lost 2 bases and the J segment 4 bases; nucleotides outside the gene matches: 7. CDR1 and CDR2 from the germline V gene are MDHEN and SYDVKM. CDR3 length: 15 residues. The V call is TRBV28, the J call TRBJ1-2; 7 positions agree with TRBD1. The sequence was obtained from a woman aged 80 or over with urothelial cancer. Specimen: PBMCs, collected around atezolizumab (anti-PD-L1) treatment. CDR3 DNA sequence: TGTGCCAGCAGTTTAGGGGCAGGGGGAGGCTATGGCTACACCTTC. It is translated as CASSLGAGGGYGYTF.